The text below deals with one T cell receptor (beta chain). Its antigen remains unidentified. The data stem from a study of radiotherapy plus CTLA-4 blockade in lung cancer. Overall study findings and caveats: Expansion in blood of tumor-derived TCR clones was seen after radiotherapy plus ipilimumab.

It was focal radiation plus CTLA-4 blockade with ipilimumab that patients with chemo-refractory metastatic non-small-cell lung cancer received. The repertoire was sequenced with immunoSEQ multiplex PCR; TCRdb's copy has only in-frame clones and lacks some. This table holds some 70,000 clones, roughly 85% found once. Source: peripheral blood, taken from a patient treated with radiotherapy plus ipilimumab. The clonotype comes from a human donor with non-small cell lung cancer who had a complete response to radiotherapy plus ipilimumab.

CDR3 region: CASSQEARGSGANVLTF. In DNA form, the CDR3 reads TGCGCCAGCAGCCAAGAGGCGCGGGGATCTGGGGCCAACGTCCTGACTTTC. The chain uses TRBV4-3 and TRBJ2-6, with D possibly TRBD2 on 6 matching bases. The CDR3 totals 17 residues. Germline assignment: CDR1 LGHNA and CDR2 YSLEER. With 0 bases removed from V and 1 base from J, the gap between germline ends came to 10 bases.